Only one count was recorded for the clone carrying this T cell receptor beta chain. Antigen specificity is unknown. The V gene's germline CDR1 is SGHTA and CDR2 FQGNSA. With 3 bases removed from V and 2 bases from J, the gap between germline ends came to 9 bases. This CDR3 has 14 residues. Sorted-subset replicate PCR reactions contained roughly 200 ng DNA, corresponding to approximately 30,000 T cell genomes. Method: immunoSEQ multiplex PCR; TCRdb's copy keeps in-frame clones and lacks some. The sample holds about 2.4 million clones; 93% are singletons and the top ten take 0.35% to 0.45%. These data come from a study of shared clonotypes between healthy human individuals. Overall study results and limits: The low donor count limited represented genetic and exposure-history diversity.

Sequenced input: naive CD4+ T cells from PBMCs. Subset described: CD45RA+ positively selected. J is TRBJ2-3 and V is TRBV7-2; the D is unclear. The sequence was collected from a young man in good health. Some clones in this sample may be carry-over from other donors' samples. The CDR3 is CASSFYRHTDTQYF. The CDR3 region has the DNA TGTGCCAGCAGCTTTTACCGGCACACAGATACGCAGTATTTT.